These T cell receptor beta chains were read from a single sample in a study of blood T cells in healthy people across ages. TCRdb ran MiXCR on the 5' RACE reads and lists one entry per CDR3 protein. The data show 550,000 to 750,000 distinct CDR3 sequences, with 20% to 25% seen just once and approximately 3.7% held by the top ten. The sequencing input was blood. Every receptor here comes from a man between 65 and 79 years old in good health. CDR3s include the opening cysteine and the closing phenylalanine or tryptophan. Each record gives: D gene, V gene, CDR3 protein. D genes are given only for firm matches.

- TRBV9 CASSVEDEEQFF
- TRBV27 CASSQNPVHDEQYF
- TRBV7-6 CASSLGFPDTQYF
TRBD2 TRBV12-3/TRBV12-4 CASSLRREKLNEQYF
- TRBV28 CATNLGQKETQYF
- TRBV12-3/TRBV12-4 CASSFNRAPTDTQYF
- TRBV11-2 CASSHRKVYLAKNIQYF
- TRBV6-5 CASSPGRVYEQYF
TRBD1 TRBV12-3/TRBV12-4 CASSTGQGASTGELFF
- TRBV29-1 CSVAVGAEQFF
- TRBV20-1 CSARPPGPWSDEQFF
- TRBV5-1 CASSLGDGYTEAFF
TRBD2 TRBV5-5 CASSLEGLAGGETQYF
- TRBV6-5 CASSYSILADSKNYGYTF
- TRBV20-1 CSASTGLITGELFF
- TRBV16 CASSPLGEGGYEQYF
TRBD1 TRBV15 CATSTGQGRADTQYF
- TRBV19 CASSRTYSSYNEQFF
- TRBV3-1 CATQDGRYEQYF
- TRBV20-1 CSARGQHGSYEQYF
TRBD2 TRBV5-4 CASSLVGRAAGELFF
TRBD2 TRBV20-1 CSASIAGVPYEQYF
- TRBV20-1 CSARDSGVGILYSPLHF
- TRBV29-1 CSVEVAEQFF
- TRBV12-3/TRBV12-4 CASSFLGARWGYTF
- TRBV20-1 CSATLQGGYTF
TRBD1 TRBV29-1 CSAGTGAGTTIYF
- TRBV9 CASSVGTVKDEQFF
TRBD2 TRBV20-1 CSARGGLAGKSSYNEQFF
TRBD1 TRBV12-3/TRBV12-4 CASRSGQGGNEKLFF
- TRBV7-2 CASSKARYNEQFF